This T cell receptor (beta chain) is from a study of shared clonotypes between healthy human individuals. Study-wide results and limits: Shared clonotypes: 4.5% to 6% naive CD4, under 4% naive CD8, less than 2.5% memory CD4, over 0.3% memory CD8. Only blood was sampled, and tissue TCR repertoires likely differ from blood ones. What naive subsets generally showed was a larger estimated richness than memory subsets showed.

Only in-frame clones appear in the TCRdb table, and some are missing; sequencing was by immunoSEQ multiplex PCR. The data show about 2.5 million clones, around 90% seen once. CDR3 length: 11 amino acids. Germline CDR1 is SGHTA and CDR2 is FQGNSA. Trimming cost V 6 bases and J 1 base, with 1 base left between them. The healthy adult donors were HIV-negative and reported no recent acute infections or vaccinations. To note about this clone: The antigen is undetermined.

Sequencing was carried out using naive CD4+ T cells from PBMCs. Subset in this sample: CD45RA+ positively selected. The chain uses TRBV7-2 and TRBJ2-1; no definite D call. The sequence came from a man between 18 and 29 years old in good health. Some clones in this sample may be carry-over from other donors' samples. CDR3: CASRSYNEQFF. CDR3 DNA sequence: TGTGCCAGCAGATCCTACAATGAGCAGTTCTTC.